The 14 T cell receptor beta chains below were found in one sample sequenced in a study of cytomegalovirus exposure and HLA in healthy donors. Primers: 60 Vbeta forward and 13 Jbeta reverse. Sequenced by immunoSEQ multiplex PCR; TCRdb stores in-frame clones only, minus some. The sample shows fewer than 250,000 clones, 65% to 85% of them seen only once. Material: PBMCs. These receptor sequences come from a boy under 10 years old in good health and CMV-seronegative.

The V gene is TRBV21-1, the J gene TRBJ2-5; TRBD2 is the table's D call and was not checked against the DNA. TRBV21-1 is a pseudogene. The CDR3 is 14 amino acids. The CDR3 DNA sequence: TGTGCCAGCAGCCCCCAGACTACCACCGGGACCCAGTACTTC. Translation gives CASSPQTTTGTQYF.

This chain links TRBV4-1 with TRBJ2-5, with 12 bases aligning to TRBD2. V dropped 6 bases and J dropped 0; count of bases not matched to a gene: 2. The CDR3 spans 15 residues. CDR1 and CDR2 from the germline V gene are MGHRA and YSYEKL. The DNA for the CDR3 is TGCGCCAGCAGTCGGACTAGCGGGGACCAAGAGACCCAGTACTTC. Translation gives CASSRTSGDQETQYF.

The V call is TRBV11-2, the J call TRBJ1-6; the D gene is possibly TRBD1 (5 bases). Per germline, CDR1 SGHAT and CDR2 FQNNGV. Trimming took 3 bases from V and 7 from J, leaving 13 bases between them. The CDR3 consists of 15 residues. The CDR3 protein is CASSLEGAANSPLHF. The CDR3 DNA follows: TGTGCCAGCAGCTTGGAAGGGGCCGCAAATTCACCCCTCCACTTT.

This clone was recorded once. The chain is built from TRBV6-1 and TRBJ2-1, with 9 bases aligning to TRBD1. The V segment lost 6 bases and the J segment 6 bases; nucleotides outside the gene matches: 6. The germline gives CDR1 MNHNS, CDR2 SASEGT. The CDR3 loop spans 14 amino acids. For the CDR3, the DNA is TGTGCCAGCAGGGGACAGGGAGCCTGCAATGAGCAGTTCTTC. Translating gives CASRGQGACNEQFF.

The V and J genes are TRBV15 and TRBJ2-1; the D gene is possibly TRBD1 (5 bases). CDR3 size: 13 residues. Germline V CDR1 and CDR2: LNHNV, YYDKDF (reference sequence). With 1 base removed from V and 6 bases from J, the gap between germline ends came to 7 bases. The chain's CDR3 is CATSRGTINEQFF. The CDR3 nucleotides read TGTGCCACCAGCAGAGGGACAATCAATGAGCAGTTCTTC. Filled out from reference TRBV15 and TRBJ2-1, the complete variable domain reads DAMVIQNPRYQVTQFGKPVTLSCSQTLNHNVMYWYQQKSSQAPKLLFHYYDKDFNNEADTPDNFQSRRPNTSFCFLDIRSPGLGDTAMYLCATSRGTINEQFFGPGTRLTVL.

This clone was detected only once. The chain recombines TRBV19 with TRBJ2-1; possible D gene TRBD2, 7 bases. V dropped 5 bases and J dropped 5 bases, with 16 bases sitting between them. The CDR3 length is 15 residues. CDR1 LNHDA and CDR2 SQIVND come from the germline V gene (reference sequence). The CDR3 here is CASSYGGGDNNEQFF. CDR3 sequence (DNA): TGTGCCAGTAGTTACGGGGGAGGGGACAACAATGAGCAGTTCTTC.

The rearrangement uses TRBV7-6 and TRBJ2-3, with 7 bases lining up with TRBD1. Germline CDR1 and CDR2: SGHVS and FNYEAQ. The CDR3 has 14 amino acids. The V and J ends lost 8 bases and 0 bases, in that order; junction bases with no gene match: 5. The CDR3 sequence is CASRQGISTDTQYF. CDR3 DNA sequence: TGTGCCAGCCGACAGGGTATAAGCACAGATACGCAGTATTTT.

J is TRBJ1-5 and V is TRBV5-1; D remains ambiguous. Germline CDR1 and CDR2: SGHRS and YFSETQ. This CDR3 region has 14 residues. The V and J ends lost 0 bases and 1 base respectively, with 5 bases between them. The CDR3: CASSLAGSNQPQHF. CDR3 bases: TGCGCCAGCAGCTTGGCAGGAAGCAATCAGCCCCAGCATTTT.

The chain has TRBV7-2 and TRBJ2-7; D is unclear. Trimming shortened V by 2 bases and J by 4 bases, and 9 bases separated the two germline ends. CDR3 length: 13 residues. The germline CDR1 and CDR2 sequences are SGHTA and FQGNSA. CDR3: CASSLRGDYEQYF. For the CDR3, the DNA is TGTGCCAGCAGCTTAAGAGGAGATTACGAGCAGTACTTC.

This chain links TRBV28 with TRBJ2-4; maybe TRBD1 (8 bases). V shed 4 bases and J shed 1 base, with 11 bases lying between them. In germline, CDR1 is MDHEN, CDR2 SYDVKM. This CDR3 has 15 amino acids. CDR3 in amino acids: CASSSQGGAKNIQYF. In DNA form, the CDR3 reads TGTGCCAGCAGTTCACAGGGGGGGGCCAAAAACATTCAGTACTTC.

DNA for the CDR3: TGTGCCAGCAGGGAGACAGGGGACTATGGCTACACCTTC. Translating gives CASRETGDYGYTF. This chain joins TRBV27 and TRBJ1-2; 8 bases line up with TRBD1. This CDR3 has 13 residues. The junction had 3 bases not matched to a gene; V was cut back by 6 bases and J by 3 bases. From germline, CDR1 is MNHEY and CDR2 SMNVEV (reference sequence).

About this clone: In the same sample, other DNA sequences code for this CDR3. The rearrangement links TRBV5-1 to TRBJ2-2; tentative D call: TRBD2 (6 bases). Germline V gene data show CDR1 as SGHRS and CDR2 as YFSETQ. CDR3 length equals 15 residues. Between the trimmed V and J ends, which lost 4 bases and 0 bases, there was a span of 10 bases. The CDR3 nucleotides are TGCGCCAGCAGCCCTGGAGGGGCGAACACCGGGGAGCTGTTTTTT. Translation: CASSPGGANTGELFF.

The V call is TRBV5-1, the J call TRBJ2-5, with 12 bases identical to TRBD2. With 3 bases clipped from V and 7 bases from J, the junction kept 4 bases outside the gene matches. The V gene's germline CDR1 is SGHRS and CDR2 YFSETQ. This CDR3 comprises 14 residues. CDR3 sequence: CASSSSGRGGTQYF. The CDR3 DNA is TGCGCCAGCAGCTCTAGCGGGAGGGGTGGGACCCAGTACTTC.

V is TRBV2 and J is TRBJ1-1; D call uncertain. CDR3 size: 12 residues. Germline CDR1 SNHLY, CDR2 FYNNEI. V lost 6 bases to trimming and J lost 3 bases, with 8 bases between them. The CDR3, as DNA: TGTGCCAGCAGCTCTCGTTACACTGAAGCTTTCTTT. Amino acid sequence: CASSSRYTEAFF. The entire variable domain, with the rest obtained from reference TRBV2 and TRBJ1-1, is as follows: EPEVTQTPSHQVTQMGQEVILRCVPISNHLYFYWYRQILGQKVEFLVSFYNNEISEKSEIFDDQFSVERPDGSNFTLKIRSTKLEDSAMYFCASSSRYTEAFFGQGTRLTVV.